This T cell receptor (beta chain) was observed in a study of cytomegalovirus exposure and HLA in healthy donors (dated by TCRdb to 2017 to 2019). Context from the whole study: The 666 repertoires of the first cohort and the 120 validation repertoires were produced on the same platform, according to a later analysis. To predict cytomegalovirus infection status, the study brought together high-throughput TCR immunosequencing, statistical association of individual TCRs with disease status, and machine learning. The study was designed to test whether signatures of past pathogen exposure could be identified by cataloging public T cell receptors. Besides the first cohort of about 730 subjects, a separate validation cohort made up of 120 different subjects was used.

What the work shows at the level of the full study, not this receptor alone: The classifier was reported to diagnose cytomegalovirus status with high specificity and sensitivity in both the original cohort and the validation cohort. While some public TCRs were present in many individuals, most TCR sequences turned up only very rarely across donors. The authors suggested that the approach could potentially be extended to other disease states and immunological phenotypes. In the study, 150 to 200 TCR beta chains were listed as associated with cytomegalovirus. A few of the identified cytomegalovirus-associated TCR beta chains were confirmed in vitro to be specific for cytomegalovirus antigens. In a later analysis, TCRs clustered in the first cohort were found to also tend to co-occur in the roughly 120 validation repertoires, with 94% of cluster scores above 0. A later analysis lacked HLA typing for the validation cohort, so it scored co-occurrence in that cohort across all 120 or so repertoires.

Sequences SNHLY (CDR1) and FYNNEI (CDR2) are obtained from the germline V gene. V is clipped by 4 bases and J by 0 bases, and the sequence between their germline boundaries is 4 bases long. The CDR3 goes from the cysteine to the phenylalanine over 13 residues. Only the CDR3 region is kept as DNA, spanning 39 bases read in frame from base 1. Library preparation was by the immunoSEQ multiplex PCR assay. On the study's bioinformatics: A statistical classification framework was built for diagnosing cytomegalovirus status from the catalog of TCR beta chain sequences. TCRdb carries this immuneACCESS record with in-frame sequences only. Its versions omit some clonotypes, under half of them owing to an unresolved V gene in the studies checked, with the rest unexplained. V, J and clone size derive from that table, while D and trimming were established from the DNA sequence. The sample table lists some 150,000 clones, 86% of them with a count of one. About 20% of the sample comes from the top ten.

The donors were included in the validation cohort of roughly 120 subjects, a group kept apart from the roughly 670-subject first cohort. Turning to this clone: The antigen this receptor binds is unknown. It has no much larger one-base neighbor in the sample; base qualities were not kept.

This clonotype was sampled from a man in his late teens or twenties in good health and CMV-seropositive. The chain is encoded by TRBV2 joined to TRBJ1-5; no D gene call is confident. The sample was PBMCs. CDR3 loop: CASSADSNQPQHF. The sequence in DNA is TGTGCCAGCAGTGCAGATAGCAATCAGCCCCAGCATTTT.